A single sample gave rise to the 25 T cell receptor beta chains below, sequenced in a study of identical twins' blood T cells (dated by TCRdb to about 2013). The receptor library was made with 5' RACE. The data were produced on an Illumina Genome Analyzer IIx. The public reads were reprocessed in TCRdb via fastp at Q25 and MiXCR, keeping in-frame beta chains. Rows with a matching CDR3 protein are joined into one entry that keeps the most common DNA and genes. The sample table records roughly 380,000 distinct CDR3 sequences; under 30% of these occur just once. The ten largest clones capture roughly 5.5% of the sample. The sample consisted of PBMCs. These TCRs come from a woman between 18 and 50 years old in good health.

The CDR3: CAISESVHVGTKNIQYF. CDR3 nucleotide sequence: TGTGCCATCAGTGAGTCGGTTCACGTAGGGACCAAAAACATTCAGTACTTC. The chain joins TRBV10-3 to TRBJ2-4; D remains unclear. V was cut by 0 bases and J by 2 bases, with 14 bases left in between. The CDR3 is 17 residues long. Germline V gene sequence: CDR1 ENHRY, CDR2 SYGVKD.

This clonotype was recorded many times. CDR3 sequence (DNA): TGTGCCAGCAGCGGTCTTCTAGATTACAATGAGCAGTTCTTC. Translated, it gives CASSGLLDYNEQFF. The chain carries TRBV11-2 and TRBJ2-1, with no clear D. Germline CDR1 and CDR2: SGHAT and FQNNGV. The V gene lost 5 bases and the J gene lost 4 bases, with 12 bases spanning the gap. The CDR3 runs to 14 residues.

The chain joins TRBV7-9 to TRBJ2-1, with TRBD2 matching 11 bases. Germline values: CDR1 SEHNR, CDR2 FQNEAQ (reference sequence). The CDR3 is 15 amino acids. Unmatched junction bases numbered 3, after V lost 6 bases and J lost 2 bases. The CDR3 DNA reads TGTGCCAGCAGTCGGACTAGCGGGCCCTACAATGAGCAGTTCTTC. It codes for CASSRTSGPYNEQFF.

This chain connects TRBV13 to TRBJ1-4; D may be TRBD1 (5 bases). Germline V gives CDR1 PRHDT, CDR2 FYEKMQ (reference sequence). Trimming pared 4 bases from V and 8 bases from J, leaving 14 bases between. The CDR3 covers 14 residues. DNA of the CDR3: TGTGCCAGCAGCTGGGGTGAGGCAGGGGAAAAACTGTTTTTT. Its protein product is CASSWGEAGEKLFF. Full variable domain (outside the CDR3, taken from reference TRBV13 and TRBJ1-4): AAGVIQSPRHLIKEKRETATLKCYPIPRHDTVYWYQQGPGQDPQFLISFYEKMQSDKGSIPDRFSAQQFSDYHSELNMSSLELGDSALYFCASSWGEAGEKLFFGSGTQLSVL.

Details on this clonotype: The junction departs from germline at one end; a sequencing error may be responsible. The chain uses TRBV9 and TRBJ1-1, with a tentative D call TRBD1 (5 bases). Germline CDR1 is SGDLS and CDR2 is YYNGEE. The CDR3 runs to 12 residues. DNA of the CDR3: TGTGCCAGCAGCGCGAAAGGGACTGGAGCTTTCTTT. This gives the protein CASSAKGTGAFF.

The chain links TRBV5-1 to TRBJ1-1; no clear D gene. V was clipped by 6 bases and J by 3 bases, with 15 bases between them. This CDR3 contains 14 residues. Germline V gives CDR1 SGHRS, CDR2 YFSETQ. The CDR3 sequence is CASTLLVGDTEAFF. The CDR3 DNA sequence: TGCGCCAGCACCCTCTTGGTCGGGGACACTGAAGCTTTCTTT. The full variable domain, its missing parts supplied by reference TRBV5-1 and TRBJ1-1, is KAGVTQTPRYLIKTRGQQVTLSCSPISGHRSVSWYQQTPGQGLQFLFEYFSETQRNKGNFPGRFSGRQFSNSRSEMNVSTLELGDSALYLCASTLLVGDTEAFFGQGTRLTVV.

This clonotype was observed at least ten times. The CDR3 DNA reads as TGTGCCAGCAGCTCGACGGACGGATTCTACGAGCAGTACTTC. Protein sequence: CASSSTDGFYEQYF. This chain uses TRBV11-2 with TRBJ2-7, with D uncertain. CDR1 and CDR2 (germline): SGHAT, FQNNGV. V was pared by 4 bases and J by 3 bases, with 13 bases between. The CDR3 has 14 amino acids.

The chain uses TRBV12-3 or TRBV12-4 and TRBJ2-5; 10 nucleotides agree with TRBD1. The CDR3 sequence is 19 residues long. V lost 8 bases, J lost 2 bases, and 20 bases stayed unmatched. CDR3 bases: TGTGCCAGCGGACAGGAAAGGGGGCGGACAGGGGGAAGACAAGAGACCCAGTACTTC. Its translation is CASGQERGRTGGRQETQYF.

A few counts support this clonotype. The CDR3 coding sequence is TGTGCCACAACAGGGCCCGGCGGCACAGATACGCAGTATTTT. It encodes CATTGPGGTDTQYF. The chain is built from TRBV12-3 or TRBV12-4 and TRBJ2-3; perhaps TRBD1 as D (6 bases). The V end was cut by 10 bases, the J end by 1 base, with 15 bases between. This CDR3 has 14 residues.

This clonotype was observed a handful of times. The V call is TRBV20-1, the J call TRBJ2-3; D is perhaps TRBD2 (7 bases). Trimming took off 3 bases at V and 7 bases at J, with 17 bases between the two ends. The CDR3 has 14 amino acids. Germline-derived CDR1 and CDR2 are DFQATT and SNEGSKA (reference sequence). The CDR3 reads CSASLRGGPNTQYF. The CDR3 DNA is TGCAGTGCTAGCCTGAGGGGGGGCCCGAATACGCAGTATTTT.

This clonotype was observed at least ten times. The chain links TRBV5-1 to TRBJ2-1, with D hard to call. V lost 3 bases to trimming and J lost 3 bases, with 4 bases between them. The CDR3 spans 12 residues. CDR1 and CDR2 (germline): SGHRS, YFSETQ. DNA for the CDR3: TGCGCCAGCAGCTCAGGCTACAATGAGCAGTTCTTC. This encodes CASSSGYNEQFF.

Ten or more counts support this clonotype. The chain carries TRBV11-2 and TRBJ2-2; no firm D call. CDR1 SGHAT and CDR2 FQNNGV come from the germline V gene. The CDR3 covers 13 residues. Trimming cost V 3 bases and J 3 bases, with 5 bases left between them. CDR3 amino acids: CASSLIDTGELFF. The CDR3 coding sequence is TGTGCCAGCAGCTTGATTGACACCGGGGAGCTGTTTTTT.

Comments on this clonotype: A much larger clonotype is one base distant, so this may be a read error. The chain has TRBV9 and TRBJ1-1; 8 nucleotides align to TRBD1. With V trimmed by 3 bases and J by 0 bases, 1 base remained unmatched. Germline V lookup: CDR1 SGDLS, CDR2 YYNGEE. The CDR3 has 14 amino acids. The chain's CDR3 is CASSATGVNTEAFF. The DNA for the CDR3 is TGTGCCAGCAGCGCGACAGGGGTGAACACTGAAGCTTTCTTT.

This clonotype was detected once. The V and J genes are TRBV5-1 and TRBJ1-1; D remains ambiguous. V was cut by 4 bases and J by 1 base, with 8 bases left in between. The CDR3 consists of 13 residues. Germline V gene sequence: CDR1 SGHRS, CDR2 YFSETQ. The CDR3 DNA sequence: TGCGCCAGCAGCATAGGCCCGAACACTGAAGCTTTCTTT. This sequence encodes CASSIGPNTEAFF.

This clonotype was counted between two and nine times. V and J are TRBV29-1 and TRBJ1-3; TRBD1 might be the D (5 bases). V shed 6 bases and J shed 8 bases, with 14 bases lying between them. There are 12 residues in the CDR3. Germline CDR1 SQVTM, CDR2 ANQGSEA. The chain's CDR3 is CSVADGGDTIYF. The CDR3 nucleotides read TGCAGCGTCGCGGACGGGGGAGACACCATATATTTT.

This clonotype was seen a handful of times. V gene TRBV5-1 combines with J gene TRBJ2-1, with 7 positions matching TRBD1. The CDR3 is made up of 16 amino acids. Germline CDR1 and CDR2: SGHRS and YFSETQ. Losses at the gene ends were 4 bases for V and 5 bases for J; bases not matched to a gene: 12. The CDR3 bases are TGCGCCAGCAGCCCCGGGACAGCTGACACTAACAATGAGCAGTTCTTC. This translates into CASSPGTADTNNEQFF.

As for this clonotype: The junction departs from germline at one end; a sequencing error may be responsible. The chain combines TRBV29-1 with TRBJ2-6; D perhaps matches TRBD1 (6 bases). The CDR3 extends over 16 amino acids. Germline CDR1 SQVTM, CDR2 ANQGSEA. CDR3 sequence: CSVEDSKGDGANALTF. DNA for the CDR3: TGCAGCGTGGAGGACAGCAAAGGGGATGGGGCCAACGCCCTGACTTTC.

This chain joins TRBV29-1 and TRBJ1-5; no clear D. There are 13 residues in the CDR3. Germline V CDR1 and CDR2: SQVTM, ANQGSEA. V lost 7 bases to trimming and J lost 1 base, with 11 bases between them. The CDR3 is CSAGDSSNQPQHF. Here the CDR3 DNA reads TGCAGCGCCGGGGATTCGAGCAATCAGCCCCAGCATTTT. Looking up the rest from reference TRBV29-1 and TRBJ1-5 gives the full variable domain: SAVISQKPSRDICQRGTSLTIQCQVDSQVTMMFWYRQQPGQSLTLIATANQGSEATYESGFVIDKFPISRPNLTFSTLTVSNMSPEDSSIYLCSAGDSSNQPQHFGDGTRLSIL.

Concerning this clonotype itself: A read error is possible here, since a much larger clone lies one base away. This chain links TRBV28 with TRBJ1-1; the D gene is possibly TRBD1 (5 bases). From germline, CDR1 is MDHEN and CDR2 SYDVKM. V lost 3 bases, J lost 8 bases, and 16 bases lay in between. This CDR3 contains 14 residues. Here the CDR3 DNA reads TGTGCCAGCAGTTTTTGGGGCCATTCCGCCGAAGCTTTCTTT. This codes for CASSFWGHSAEAFF.

This rearrangement joins TRBV7-8 to TRBJ1-2, with 12 bases identical to TRBD1. The CDR3 has 17 residues. From germline, CDR1 is SGHVS and CDR2 FQNEAQ. Trimming removed 5 bases from V and 2 bases from J; junction bases left unmatched: 9. This chain's CDR3 is CASSRRDRGLVNYGYTF. CDR3 coding DNA: TGTGCCAGCAGCAGACGGGACAGGGGGCTAGTAAACTATGGCTACACCTTC.

This rearrangement joins TRBV6-2 or TRBV6-3 to TRBJ2-1; 8 bases agree with TRBD2. The CDR3 is made up of 13 amino acids. V lost 6 bases, J lost 6 bases, and 4 bases stayed unmatched. The germline CDR1 and CDR2 sequences are MNHEY and SVGEGT. For the CDR3, the DNA is TGTGCCAGCAGAACTAGCGGTCCCAATGAGCAGTTCTTC. The encoded protein is CASRTSGPNEQFF.

The CDR3 loop is CASSYGQGAHTIYF. In nucleotides, the CDR3 is TGTGCCAGCAGTTACGGCCAGGGGGCACACACCATATATTTT. The chain joins TRBV6-6 to TRBJ1-3, with TRBD1 matching over 8 bases. The germline gives CDR1 MNHNY, CDR2 SVGAGI (reference sequence). V shed 2 bases, J shed 8 bases, and the junction held 5 bases outside the gene matches. This CDR3 is 14 amino acids long.

This clonotype was detected ten times or more. The CDR3 loop is CASSERENFKLNEQFF. The CDR3 region has the DNA TGTGCCAGCAGTGAGCGGGAGAACTTCAAACTCAATGAGCAGTTCTTC. The J gene is TRBJ2-1, the V gene TRBV6-5; 8 bases are shared with TRBD2. The CDR3 spans 16 residues. The germline V gene has CDR1 MNHEY and CDR2 SVGAGI. Trimming removed 5 bases from V and 6 bases from J; junction bases left unmatched: 12.

The chain is built from TRBV6-6 and TRBJ1-2; D is ambiguous. There are 14 residues in the CDR3. Germline loops: CDR1 MNHNY, CDR2 SVGAGI (reference sequence). V lost 5 bases to trimming and J lost 4 bases, with 14 bases between them. For the CDR3, the DNA is TGTGCCAGCAGTAATGAAGGACGCGGCTATGGCTACACCTTC. Encoded protein: CASSNEGRGYGYTF.

In this sample, this clonotype turned up a few times. The genes are TRBV27 and TRBJ2-1; D remains unclear. There are 13 residues in the CDR3. The V and J ends lost 3 bases and 8 bases respectively, with 11 bases between them. Germline CDR1 reads MNHEY; CDR2 reads SMNVEV (reference sequence). CDR3 sequence (DNA): TGTGCCAGCAGTTTCGGATCCCCCGATGAGCAGTTCTTC. Amino acid sequence: CASSFGSPDEQFF.